These 3 T cell receptor beta chains originate from one sample sequenced in a study of cytomegalovirus exposure and HLA in healthy donors. PCR was performed using 60 Vbeta and 13 Jbeta primers. The protocol was immunoSEQ multiplex PCR, while the TCRdb copy is restricted to in-frame clones and leaves out a portion. The sample has fewer than 200,000 clones, 75% to 90% seen once; the top ten hold around 4.3%. Sequencing was done on a sample of PBMCs. These receptors came from a woman between 45 and 60 years old in good health and CMV-seropositive.

The V and J genes are TRBV19 and TRBJ1-5; TRBD1 might be the D (6 bases). This CDR3 is built from 15 residues. Trimming took off 5 bases at V and 0 bases at J, with 11 bases between the two ends. Per germline, CDR1 LNHDA and CDR2 SQIVND (reference sequence). CDR3 amino acids: CASSPHRVSNQPQHF. CDR3 sequence (DNA): TGTGCCAGTAGTCCCCACAGGGTTAGCAATCAGCCCCAGCATTTT.

This clone appeared a few times. The chain uses TRBV5-1 and TRBJ2-7; maybe TRBD2 (5 bases). The CDR3 spans 13 residues. Germline V CDR1 and CDR2: SGHRS, YFSETQ. V lost 0 bases and J lost 5, with 9 bases in between. CDR3 loop: CASSLGWGDEQYF. DNA for the CDR3: TGCGCCAGCAGCTTGGGCTGGGGAGACGAGCAGTACTTC.

This clone was recorded a few times. The genes are TRBV9 and TRBJ2-7; the D gene is possibly TRBD2 (5 bases). V was pared by 0 bases and J by 2 bases, with 12 bases between. The CDR3 loop spans 15 amino acids. Germline CDR1 reads SGDLS; CDR2 reads YYNGEE. CDR3 coding DNA: TGTGCCAGCAGCGTAGTCGGAGACGGGGCCTACGAGCAGTACTTC. Its protein product is CASSVVGDGAYEQYF.